What follows are 8 T cell receptor beta chains derived from one specimen sequenced in a study of vaccination effects on CD4 cells after COVID-19. Antigen-specific CD4+ T cells were expanded with viral peptide pools in the ViraFEST assay before sequencing. Isolation of CD4+ T cells took place after 10 days of culture. Between March and December 2020, the person had a SARS-CoV-2 infection that PCR confirmed. Everyone in the study got two shots of either the BNT162b2 or mRNA-1273 vaccine. Antigens for these TCRs are unknown. Assay used: immunoSEQ multiplex PCR; TCRdb lists only in-frame clones, some missing. The sample yields around 15,000 clones, more than 65% seen once. This material consisted of CD4+ T cells from PBMCs cultured with SARS-CoV-2 spike peptides, taken after COVID-19 vaccination. The source is a human donor who had a prior SARS-CoV-2 infection.

This clone was observed once. The chain couples TRBV20-1 to TRBJ2-3, with D hard to call. Germline V gene data show CDR1 as DFQATT and CDR2 as SNEGSKA (reference sequence). The CDR3 is made up of 16 amino acids. V was clipped by 3 bases and J by 3 bases, with 19 bases between them. The CDR3 loop is CSASLMSESLTDTQYF. DNA for the CDR3: TGCAGTGCTAGTCTGATGTCAGAGTCTCTGACAGATACGCAGTATTTT.

The rearrangement links TRBV5-4 to TRBJ1-1; D remains ambiguous. The germline V gene has CDR1 SGHNT and CDR2 YYREEE (reference sequence). This CDR3 spans 14 amino acids. Trimming removed 7 bases from V and 3 bases from J, with 16 bases in between. DNA of the CDR3: TGTGCCAGCTCCCTCTGGGTTGGAGACACTGAAGCTTTCTTT. It specifies CASSLWVGDTEAFF.

J is TRBJ2-7 and V is TRBV9; 9 bases are a match to TRBD1. V gave up 0 bases and J gave up 1 base; unmatched junction bases: 5. CDR3 size: 16 residues. Germline loops: CDR1 SGDLS, CDR2 YYNGEE. CDR3: CASSVGSGQGSYEQYF. The CDR3 region has the DNA TGTGCCAGCAGCGTAGGCTCGGGACAGGGTTCCTACGAGCAGTACTTC.

The chain combines TRBV5-8 with TRBJ1-3; TRBD1 agrees at 8 bases. CDR1 is SGHTS, CDR2 YDEGEE, per germline. CDR3 size: 15 residues. V lost 3 bases, J lost 2 bases, and 4 bases stayed unmatched. The CDR3 DNA is TGTGCCAGCAGCTACTCGACAGGGGCTGGAAACACCATATATTTT. Its translation: CASSYSTGAGNTIYF.

The gene calls are TRBV27 and TRBJ1-2; maybe TRBD1 (6 bases). V lost 1 base, J lost 8 bases, and 17 bases lay in between. Germline CDR1 MNHEY, CDR2 SMNVEV (reference sequence). The CDR3 has 15 amino acids. The CDR3 spells CASSLWGARLEGYTF. Here the CDR3 DNA reads TGTGCCAGCAGTTTATGGGGGGCTCGGTTAGAAGGCTACACCTTC.

This clone turned up a few times. The chain uses TRBV4-3 and TRBJ2-1; 8 bases map to TRBD2. This CDR3 is built from 14 residues. The germline V gene encodes CDR1 LGHNA and CDR2 YSLEER. J gave up 8 bases and V 4 bases, and 7 bases lay outside the gene matches. The CDR3 region has the DNA TGCGCCAGCAGCCGGGGACTAGGGACGTATGAGCAGTTCTTC. It specifies CASSRGLGTYEQFF.

The chain is built from TRBV9 and TRBJ2-3; D possibly corresponds to TRBD2 (5 bases). CDR3 size: 15 residues. Germline lookup yields CDR1 SGDLS and CDR2 YYNGEE. V shed 0 bases and J shed 1 base, with 9 bases lying between them. For the CDR3, the DNA is TGTGCCAGCAGCGTAGCACTAGTAGGCACAGATACGCAGTATTTT. Protein product: CASSVALVGTDTQYF.

This sequence joins TRBV6-2 or TRBV6-3 and TRBJ2-1; TRBD2 matches at 10 bases. J lost 4 bases, V lost 5 bases, and 5 bases had no gene match. Germline CDR1 is MNHEY and CDR2 is SVGEGT. CDR3 length: 15 residues. CDR3 loop: CASSLRLAGYNEQFF. The CDR3 region has the DNA TGTGCCAGCAGTCTCCGACTAGCGGGTTACAATGAGCAGTTCTTC.